These T cell receptor beta chains were read from a single sample in a study of beta chain features in type 1 diabetes. The table came from immunoSEQ multiplex PCR; TCRdb's copy has only in-frame clones and leaves some out. The table lists 240,000 or so clones, around 13% of them singletons. The material sequenced was naive CD4+ T cells from blood. The receptors originated from a man aged 30-40 years with type 1 diabetes. The CDR3 runs from the conserved cysteine through the conserved F or W. Fields, in order: clone size, D gene, J gene, V gene, CDR3 protein, CDR3 DNA. The D gene is left open where the match is weak. Clone size is given for some rows only: seen once, a few or many times, or a class if the clone is expanded.

clone_size: few; d_call: TRBD1; j_call: TRBJ1-2; v_call: TRBV7-9; cdr3_aa: CASSTQGTYGYTF; cdr3_nt: TGTGCCAGCAGCACACAGGGGACCTATGGCTACACCTTC
clone_size: .; d_call: TRBD2; j_call: TRBJ2-7; v_call: TRBV14; cdr3_aa: CASSQDPTSGRFHEQYF; cdr3_nt: TGTGCCAGCAGCCAAGACCCCACTAGCGGGAGGTTCCACGAGCAGTACTTC
clone_size: few; d_call: TRBD2; j_call: TRBJ2-1; v_call: TRBV10-3; cdr3_aa: CAISESTSGGANEQFF; cdr3_nt: TGTGCCATCAGTGAGTCGACTAGCGGGGGGGCCAATGAGCAGTTCTTC
clone_size: many; d_call: TRBD1; j_call: TRBJ2-7; v_call: TRBV4-2; cdr3_aa: CASSQAGTGLFEQYF; cdr3_nt: TGTGCCAGCAGCCAAGCCGGGACAGGGTTATTCGAGCAGTACTTC
clone_size: .; d_call: TRBD2; j_call: TRBJ2-3; v_call: TRBV7-9; cdr3_aa: CASSLGLAGADTQYF; cdr3_nt: TGTGCCAGCAGCTTGGGGCTAGCGGGAGCAGATACGCAGTATTTT
clone_size: .; d_call: TRBD1; j_call: TRBJ2-2; v_call: TRBV27; cdr3_aa: CASSYRYRGSTGELFF; cdr3_nt: TGTGCCAGCAGTTATCGGTACAGGGGAAGCACCGGGGAGCTGTTTTTT
clone_size: .; d_call: TRBD1; j_call: TRBJ1-1; v_call: TRBV4-2; cdr3_aa: CASSQETGGSNTEAFF; cdr3_nt: TGTGCCAGCAGCCAAGAAACAGGGGGGTCCAACACTGAAGCTTTCTTT
clone_size: few; d_call: TRBD1; j_call: TRBJ1-1; v_call: TRBV4-1; cdr3_aa: CASSWTGKGDTEAFF; cdr3_nt: TGCGCCAGCAGTTGGACAGGGAAGGGTGACACTGAAGCTTTCTTT
clone_size: few; d_call: TRBD1; j_call: TRBJ1-2; v_call: TRBV29-1; cdr3_aa: CSVRRTGTNYGYTF; cdr3_nt: TGCAGCGTCAGACGGACAGGCACTAACTATGGCTACACCTTC
clone_size: .; d_call: .; j_call: TRBJ2-7; v_call: TRBV10-3; cdr3_aa: CAASRESYEQYF; cdr3_nt: TGTGCGGCTTCTCGGGAATCCTACGAGCAGTACTTC
clone_size: .; d_call: .; j_call: TRBJ2-7; v_call: TRBV10-3; cdr3_aa: CAISESPGGPYEQYF; cdr3_nt: TGTGCCATCAGTGAGTCGCCAGGGGGGCCCTACGAGCAGTACTTC
clone_size: few; d_call: .; j_call: TRBJ2-4; v_call: TRBV14; cdr3_aa: CASSQSELDGGNIQYF; cdr3_nt: TGTGCCAGCAGCCAAAGCGAACTAGACGGCGGGAACATTCAGTACTTC
clone_size: .; d_call: .; j_call: TRBJ2-4; v_call: TRBV18; cdr3_aa: CASSPIAKNIQYF; cdr3_nt: TGTGCCAGCTCGCCTATAGCCAAAAACATTCAGTACTTC
clone_size: once; d_call: TRBD1; j_call: TRBJ2-5; v_call: TRBV2; cdr3_aa: CASRGTGGRETQYF; cdr3_nt: TGTGCCAGCAGAGGGACAGGGGGCAGGGAGACCCAGTACTTC
clone_size: .; d_call: TRBD1; j_call: TRBJ1-2; v_call: TRBV6-6; cdr3_aa: CASSLGQVANYGYTF; cdr3_nt: TGTGCCAGCAGTCTGGGACAGGTAGCTAACTATGGCTACACCTTC
clone_size: few; d_call: .; j_call: TRBJ2-1; v_call: TRBV4-1; cdr3_aa: CASSPPGRAPTYNEQFF; cdr3_nt: TGCGCCAGCAGCCCCCCCGGGCGGGCGCCTACCTACAATGAGCAGTTCTTC
clone_size: .; d_call: TRBD2; j_call: TRBJ2-3; v_call: TRBV29-1; cdr3_aa: CSVEDNPAGGLLDTQYF; cdr3_nt: TGCAGCGTTGAAGACAACCCAGCGGGGGGTCTCCTGGATACGCAGTATTTT
clone_size: few; d_call: TRBD2; j_call: TRBJ2-3; v_call: TRBV2; cdr3_aa: CASSSPFGGVDTQYF; cdr3_nt: TGTGCCAGCAGCTCACCGTTCGGGGGGGTCGATACGCAGTATTTT